Described below is a single TCR beta chain sequence and its context. The sorted-subset replicate PCRs were given around 190 ng DNA, which is about 30,000 T cell genomes. The repertoire was sequenced with immunoSEQ multiplex PCR; TCRdb's copy has only in-frame clones and lacks some. The sample lists 2 million to 3 million clones; more than 85% were seen once. The data stem from a study of shared clonotypes between healthy human individuals. Overall study context: Researchers assigned three CD4 naive, three CD4 memory, two CD8 naive and one CD8 memory plate to each donor.

Sequenced input: naive CD4+ T cells from PBMCs. As for subset: CD45RA+ positively selected. This clonotype was sampled from a man younger than 35 in good health. Some clones in this sample may be carry-over from other donors' samples.

CDR3 loop: CASTRGPAGETQYF. The CDR3 DNA sequence: TGTGCCAGCACCCGGGGCCCGGCGGGAGAGACCCAGTACTTC. This chain uses TRBV6-6 with TRBJ2-5; perhaps D is TRBD1 or TRBD2 (5 bases each). CDR1 is MNHNY and CDR2 is SVGAGI in the germline V gene (reference sequence). V was trimmed by 7 bases and J by 4 bases, leaving 16 bases between them. The CDR3 has 14 residues.